The clone carrying this T cell receptor beta chain was recorded once. Its specificity is unknown. This sample is part of a study of radiotherapy plus CTLA-4 blockade in lung cancer. About the research overall: Among patients, roughly 17% showed objective responses, and roughly 30% had disease control.

Findings of the study overall: In blood, early T cell clone dynamics reportedly predicted response best, together with interferon-beta. Tumor-origin TCR clones grew in blood after radiotherapy plus ipilimumab.

From germline, CDR1 is SGHDT and CDR2 YYEEEE. The CDR3 is 15 residues long. V lost 0 bases, J lost 4 bases, and 4 bases stayed unmatched. Sequenced by immunoSEQ multiplex PCR; TCRdb stores in-frame clones only, minus some. The profile covers just under 45,000 clones, with about 67% appearing a single time and around 25% taken by the ten largest. Focal radiation with ipilimumab CTLA-4 blockade was given to patients with chemo-refractory metastatic non-small-cell lung cancer. The chain is built from TRBV5-6 and TRBJ2-5; 9 nucleotides match TRBD2. The sample was peripheral blood, taken from a patient treated with radiotherapy plus ipilimumab. The clonotype was recovered from a human donor with non-small cell lung cancer who had a partial response to radiotherapy plus ipilimumab. The CDR3 region is CASSLDSGRGETQYF. CDR3 nucleotide sequence: TGTGCCAGCAGCTTGGATAGCGGGAGAGGAGAGACCCAGTACTTC.